The T cell receptor (beta chain) described here comes from a study of cytomegalovirus exposure and HLA in healthy donors. This CDR3 comprises 16 residues. Germline CDR1 LNHDA, CDR2 SQIVND (reference sequence). Trimming removed 8 bases from V and 5 bases from J; junction bases left unmatched: 14. In the PCR, 60 Vbeta and 13 Jbeta primers were used. The protocol was immunoSEQ multiplex PCR, while the TCRdb copy is restricted to in-frame clones and leaves out a portion. Here the sample spans 65,000 to 100,000 clones, roughly 77% being singletons. Sequencing was performed on PBMCs. The chain uses TRBV19 and TRBJ1-5, with TRBD1 matching over 8 bases. This receptor was taken from a middle-aged woman in good health and CMV-seropositive. The CDR3 protein is CASGGQGANRHQPQHF. The DNA for the CDR3 is TGTGCCAGTGGCGGGCAGGGGGCAAATCGTCATCAGCCCCAGCATTTT.